The 19 T cell receptor beta chains below all came from one sample that was sequenced in a study of CD8 T cells in ankylosing spondylitis. TCRdb reprocessed the 5' RACE reads with MiXCR, giving one entry per CDR3 protein. The sample records some 840,000 distinct CDR3 sequences, about an eighth being singletons. General study points: Blood of patients with ankylosing spondylitis appeared to be characterized by a TCR beta motif of 8 or 9 highly homologous variants.

These TCRs' antigens remain unknown. The specimen was blood, either unsorted or a sorted T cell fraction (not recorded which). The source is a male donor with ankylosing spondylitis.

The sample holds many counts of this clonotype. The chain carries TRBV29-1 and TRBJ2-1; 8 bases agree with TRBD2. V was pared by 3 bases and J by 7 bases, with 14 bases of the junction left unmatched. There are 16 residues in the CDR3. From germline, CDR1 is SQVTM and CDR2 ANQGSEA. CDR3 amino acids: CSVELASGRRRNEQFF. The CDR3 DNA reads as TGCAGCGTTGAGTTGGCTAGCGGGCGTAGGAGAAATGAGCAGTTCTTC.

This clonotype came up many times. The chain recombines TRBV10-3 with TRBJ2-2; 9 bases fit TRBD2. Germline V gene lookup returns CDR1 ENHRY and CDR2 SYGVKD. This CDR3 is built from 14 residues. V lost 6 bases, J lost 7 bases, and 6 bases stayed unmatched. The DNA for the CDR3 is TGTGCCATCAGAGGACTAGCGTTCGGCGGGGAGCTGTTTTTT. Its protein product is CAIRGLAFGGELFF.

In this sample, this clonotype turned up many times. The rearrangement links TRBV6-1 to TRBJ2-5; tentatively, D is TRBD1 (5 bases). Germline CDR1 MNHNS, CDR2 SASEGT. V lost 2 bases, J lost 4 bases, and 14 bases lay in between. This CDR3 region has 15 residues. CDR3 DNA sequence: TGTGCCAGCAGTGAAATTAATGGGGCAGGAGAGACCCAGTACTTC. It specifies CASSEINGAGETQYF.

This sequence joins TRBV7-6 and TRBJ2-1; D remains ambiguous. The length of the CDR3 is 14 residues. V lost 1 base and J 7 bases, leaving 11 bases between the germline ends. Germline CDR1 reads SGHVS; CDR2 reads FNYEAQ. The chain's CDR3 is CASSLEYSRNEQFF. DNA for the CDR3: TGTGCCAGCAGCTTAGAATATTCGAGAAATGAGCAGTTCTTC.

This clonotype was detected only a few times. This rearrangement joins TRBV7-2 to TRBJ2-3; no clear D. This CDR3 region has 13 residues. The ends were cut back, 1 base at V and 9 bases at J, with 11 bases in the middle. Germline V gene lookup returns CDR1 SGHTA and CDR2 FQGNSA. CDR3 amino acids: CASSLGVAYTQYF. In DNA, the CDR3 is TGTGCCAGCAGCTTAGGGGTAGCCTACACGCAGTATTTT.

The J gene is TRBJ2-5, the V gene TRBV5-1; 11 nucleotides align to TRBD2. V was pared by 0 bases and J by 6 bases, with 4 bases of the junction left unmatched. CDR1 SGHRS and CDR2 YFSETQ come from the germline V gene. This CDR3 is built from 15 residues. CDR3 bases: TGCGCCAGCAGCTTGGGTCTAGCGGGAGGACAGACCCAGTACTTC. This gives the protein CASSLGLAGGQTQYF.

This clonotype was seen ten or more times. The J gene is TRBJ2-7, the V gene TRBV5-1, with no clear D. V lost 0 bases to trimming and J lost 3 bases, with 13 bases between them. There are 15 residues in the CDR3. Germline V gene lookup returns CDR1 SGHRS and CDR2 YFSETQ. CDR3 in amino acids: CASSLALSSLYEQYF. CDR3 sequence (DNA): TGCGCCAGCAGCTTGGCCTTGTCGTCCCTCTACGAGCAGTACTTC.

This clonotype was observed a handful of times. This chain joins TRBV27 and TRBJ2-3; D ambiguous. Trimming removed 7 bases from V and 2 bases from J, with 16 bases in between. Germline-derived CDR1 and CDR2 are MNHEY and SMNVEV (reference sequence). The CDR3 length is 15 residues. The chain's CDR3 is CASNPGPFITDTQYF. The CDR3 DNA reads TGTGCCAGCAACCCGGGTCCTTTTATCACAGATACGCAGTATTTT.

The chain couples TRBV6-1 to TRBJ2-3; D is tentatively TRBD1 or TRBD2 (5 bases each). This CDR3 has 15 amino acids. Germline CDR1 reads MNHNS; CDR2 reads SASEGT. Trimming took off 5 bases at V and 2 bases at J, with 14 bases between the two ends. Here the CDR3 DNA reads TGTGCCAGCAGTCGATGGACGGGGACCACAGATACGCAGTATTTT. Protein product: CASSRWTGTTDTQYF.

This clonotype has at least ten counts. This chain links TRBV25-1 with TRBJ1-3, with TRBD1 matching 8 bases. The CDR3 runs 16 residues. CDR1 and CDR2 from the germline V gene are MGHDK and SYGVNS. J gave up 3 bases and V 5 bases, and 9 bases lay outside the gene matches. Written as DNA, the CDR3 is TGTGCCAGCAGTTCAACGGACAGGGACGGTGGAAACACCATATATTTT. This translates into CASSSTDRDGGNTIYF.

This chain links TRBV10-3 with TRBJ2-2; D ambiguous. This CDR3 region has 14 residues. Trimming cost V 4 bases and J 3 bases, with 9 bases left between them. In germline, CDR1 is ENHRY, CDR2 SYGVKD. The CDR3 DNA sequence: TGTGCCATCAGTGTGGATCCTGACACCGGGGAGCTGTTTTTT. It yields the protein CAISVDPDTGELFF.

This clonotype was recorded a few times. The chain links TRBV5-1 to TRBJ2-7, with TRBD1 identical over 7 bases. The CDR3 is 13 amino acids. With V trimmed by 4 bases and J by 3 bases, 4 bases remained unmatched. CDR1 SGHRS and CDR2 YFSETQ come from the germline V gene. The CDR3 protein is CASSPGQYYEQYF. The CDR3 coding sequence is TGCGCCAGCAGCCCGGGACAGTACTACGAGCAGTACTTC.

This clonotype has just a few counts. J is TRBJ2-3 and V is TRBV18, with 9 bases lining up with TRBD2. CDR3 length: 17 amino acids. Germline trimming cut 3 bases from V and 0 bases from J; bases unmatched to any gene: 7. Germline V gene data show CDR1 as KGHSH and CDR2 as LQKENI. The CDR3 protein is CASSPLSGTSSTDTQYF. The CDR3 nucleotides read TGTGCCAGCTCACCCCTGTCCGGGACTAGCAGCACAGATACGCAGTATTTT.

The rearrangement links TRBV9 to TRBJ2-1; D remains ambiguous. Germline CDR1 is SGDLS and CDR2 is YYNGEE. Trimming cost V 7 bases and J 8 bases, with 16 bases left between them. The CDR3 spans 13 residues. This CDR3 reads CASQTRFGDEQFF. The CDR3 nucleotides read TGTGCCAGCCAGACTCGTTTTGGGGATGAGCAGTTCTTC.

V gene TRBV28 combines with J gene TRBJ2-1; the match to TRBD2 covers 12 bases. V gave up 4 bases and J gave up 10 bases; unmatched junction bases: 11. Germline values: CDR1 MDHEN, CDR2 SYDVKM. The CDR3 is made up of 16 amino acids. The CDR3 is CASSSMTSGGTREQFF. CDR3 bases: TGTGCCAGCAGTTCAATGACTAGCGGGGGTACTCGGGAGCAGTTCTTC.

This clonotype was seen a handful of times. This rearrangement joins TRBV7-2 to TRBJ2-7; the match to TRBD2 covers 11 bases. The V and J ends lost 5 bases and 8 bases, in that order; junction bases with no gene match: 8. CDR1 is SGHTA and CDR2 is FQGNSA in the germline V gene. This CDR3 comprises 14 residues. CDR3 residues: CASSRLAGKGKQYF. The CDR3 region has the DNA TGTGCCAGCAGCCGACTAGCGGGAAAGGGGAAGCAGTACTTC.

This clonotype was detected ten times or more. The chain has TRBV12-3 or TRBV12-4 and TRBJ2-3; 10 nucleotides match TRBD1. J was trimmed by 2 bases and V by 6 bases; bases with no gene match: 8. The CDR3 loop spans 16 amino acids. CDR3 in DNA: TGTGCCAGCAGGGATGACAGGGGGCACGCCACAGATACGCAGTATTTT. Translation: CASRDDRGHATDTQYF.

The chain has TRBV7-2 and TRBJ2-7; the D is unclear. Trimming stripped 1 base from V and 3 bases from J, with 16 bases between. The CDR3 extends over 16 amino acids. Germline CDR1 is SGHTA and CDR2 is FQGNSA. The CDR3 reads CASSLGGTQKYYEQYF. As DNA, the CDR3 is TGTGCCAGCAGCTTAGGGGGAACCCAGAAATACTACGAGCAGTACTTC.

This clonotype was seen at least ten times. The CDR3 sequence is CSVERDSYEQYF. CDR3 DNA sequence: TGCAGCGTGGAACGGGACAGCTACGAGCAGTACTTC. The chain joins TRBV29-1 to TRBJ2-7, with 7 bases matching TRBD1. The CDR3 has 12 residues. With 6 bases clipped from V and 3 bases from J, the junction kept 5 bases outside the gene matches. CDR1 is SQVTM, CDR2 ANQGSEA, per germline.